Listed below are T cell receptor beta chains from one sample, sequenced in a study of T cells in Graves' hyperthyroidism and ophthalmopathy. Using its own MiXCR run on the multiplex PCR reads, TCRdb lists one record per CDR3 protein. The sample records around 600,000 distinct CDR3 sequences, 15% to 20% being singletons. The sequencing input was blood. These receptors were collected from a woman in her thirties or forties with Graves' ophthalmopathy. Each CDR3 is given with its conserved first and last residue. A D gene is named only where the DNA matches it firmly. Rows may omit the clone size; those that give it use once, few, many or a size class.

D,J,size,V,CDR3,DNA
-,TRBJ1-2,many,TRBV20-1,CSASVPQKSYGYTF,TGCAGTGCTAGCGTCCCCCAGAAGTCTTATGGCTACACCTTC
-,TRBJ1-1,-,TRBV19,CASSIMGGGSEAFF,TGTGCCAGTAGTATCATGGGGGGCGGGAGTGAAGCTTTCTTT
-,TRBJ2-3,few,TRBV7-2,CASSLSLLDTQYF,TGTGCCAGCAGCTTATCTCTTCTCGATACGCAGTATTTT
-,TRBJ2-5,few,TRBV19,CASSIGRVGETQYF,TGTGCCAGTAGTATCGGTAGGGTGGGAGAGACCCAGTACTTC
-,TRBJ2-7,many,TRBV27,CASSIRTGYGGGSYEQYF,TGTGCCAGCAGTATCCGGACGGGATATGGAGGCGGCTCCTACGAGCAGTACTTC
TRBD1,TRBJ1-6,many,TRBV6-1,CASSPGTVLRSYNSPLHF,TGTGCCAGCAGCCCCGGGACAGTTCTTCGGTCCTATAATTCACCCCTCCACTTT
-,TRBJ2-1,many,TRBV5-1,CASSREYEQFF,TGCGCCAGCAGCCGCGAATATGAGCAGTTCTTC
-,TRBJ1-1,many,TRBV28,CASSPGGDWGTEAFF,TGTGCCAGCAGTCCTGGGGGGGATTGGGGCACTGAAGCTTTCTTT
TRBD2,TRBJ2-7,-,TRBV7-9,CASSFDRLAEYEQYF,TGTGCCAGCAGCTTCGACCGACTAGCGGAGTACGAGCAGTACTTC
TRBD1,TRBJ1-1,many,TRBV3-1,CASSPGTGGASTEAFF,TGTGCCAGCAGCCCCGGGACAGGGGGCGCGAGCACTGAAGCTTTCTTT
TRBD1,TRBJ1-6,-,TRBV2,CASRKTGDNSPLHF,TGTGCCAGCAGAAAGACAGGGGATAATTCACCCCTCCACTTT
-,TRBJ2-5,few,TRBV20-1,CSAPPRSGVETQYF,TGCAGTGCCCCACCGCGCTCGGGGGTGGAGACCCAGTACTTC
-,TRBJ2-5,many,TRBV7-2,CASSVQTETQYF,TGTGCCAGCAGCGTCCAAACGGAGACCCAGTACTTC
-,TRBJ1-2,many,TRBV18,CASSPDSLYGYTF,TGTGCCAGCTCCCCGGACAGTCTCTATGGCTACACCTTC
-,TRBJ2-2,many,TRBV11-3,CASSLGNVEGTGELFF,TGTGCCAGCAGCTTGGGGAACGTCGAGGGCACCGGGGAGCTGTTTTTT
-,TRBJ1-4,many,TRBV20-1,CSARDFRGASDEKLFF,TGCAGTGCTAGAGATTTTCGGGGGGCTTCGGATGAAAAACTGTTTTTT
TRBD2,TRBJ2-1,many,TRBV5-1,CASSTGTSGRGGNEQFF,TGCGCCAGCAGCACTGGGACTAGCGGGAGGGGTGGAAATGAGCAGTTCTTC
TRBD2,TRBJ2-3,many,TRBV27,CASSFGGDTQYF,TGTGCCAGCAGCTTCGGGGGGGATACGCAGTATTTT
TRBD2,TRBJ2-1,many,TRBV6-5,CATLAGVKREQFF,TGTGCCACATTAGCGGGAGTAAAACGTGAGCAGTTCTTC
-,TRBJ1-1,many,TRBV12-3/TRBV12-4,CASSSAAVHTEAFF,TGTGCCAGCAGTTCAGCGGCAGTTCACACTGAAGCTTTCTTT
TRBD1,TRBJ1-5,many,TRBV2,CASRRQGIGGQPQHF,TGTGCCAGCAGGAGACAGGGGATAGGAGGTCAGCCCCAGCATTTT
-,TRBJ1-2,-,TRBV6-5,CASSPDSQLYGYTF,TGTGCCAGCAGCCCCGATAGCCAGCTCTATGGCTACACCTTC
-,TRBJ2-3,many,TRBV27,CASSSLSDTQYF,TGTGCCAGCAGTTCTTTGTCAGATACGCAGTATTTT
-,TRBJ1-5,-,TRBV6-2/TRBV6-3,CASSHYTDTQHF,TGTGCCAGCAGTCATTACACAGATACGCAGCATTTT
TRBD1,TRBJ2-2,-,TRBV5-5,CASNGQGSLSGELFF,TGTGCCAGCAACGGACAGGGTTCGTTATCCGGGGAGCTGTTTTTT
-,TRBJ1-1,many,TRBV6-2/TRBV6-3,CASSYSGSDTEAFF,TGTGCCAGCAGCTATTCAGGTTCTGACACTGAAGCTTTCTTT
-,TRBJ2-1,-,TRBV12-3/TRBV12-4,CASILGTLGAYNEQFF,TGTGCCAGCATCCTAGGGACGCTGGGGGCTTACAATGAGCAGTTCTTC
-,TRBJ2-2,many,TRBV28,CASSFSNALAANTGELFF,TGTGCCAGCAGTTTTTCGAACGCCTTAGCGGCGAACACCGGGGAGCTGTTTTTT
-,TRBJ1-6,few,TRBV27,CASSAARGPSYNSPLHF,TGTGCCAGCAGTGCCGCCAGGGGACCCTCCTATAATTCACCCCTCCACTTT
-,TRBJ2-1,few,TRBV19,CASSIRDTEQFF,TGTGCCAGTAGTATCCGGGACACAGAGCAGTTCTTC
-,TRBJ2-4,-,TRBV28,CAGSSAVSGNIQYF,TGTGCCGGCAGTTCAGCGGTCAGTGGAAACATCCAGTACTTC
TRBD2,TRBJ2-3,many,TRBV7-2,CASSLGSGGGTDTQYF,TGTGCCAGCAGCTTAGGTAGCGGGGGGGGAACAGATACGCAGTATTTT
-,TRBJ1-2,-,TRBV10-3,CAISDRDKGYGYTF,TGTGCCATCAGTGACAGGGATAAGGGCTATGGCTACACCTTC
TRBD2,TRBJ2-3,-,TRBV12-3/TRBV12-4,CASSFGSGGATDTQYF,TGTGCCAGCAGTTTCGGTAGCGGGGGGGCAACAGATACGCAGTATTTT
-,TRBJ2-7,many,TRBV7-2,CASSLALGEEQYF,TGTGCCAGCAGCTTAGCGCTCGGGGAAGAGCAGTACTTC
-,TRBJ1-5,-,TRBV10-3,CAISESGGGGNQPQHF,TGTGCCATCAGTGAGTCGGGGGGAGGGGGCAATCAGCCCCAGCATTTT
-,TRBJ2-2,many,TRBV18,CASSPKDTGELFF,TGTGCCAGCTCACCCAAGGACACCGGGGAGCTGTTTTTT
TRBD2,TRBJ2-1,many,TRBV2,CASSETRLAPNEQFF,TGTGCCAGCAGTGAAACTCGACTAGCCCCCAATGAGCAGTTCTTC
-,TRBJ2-3,few,TRBV12-5,CASGLASGLTDTQYF,TGTGCTAGTGGTTTGGCCAGCGGTCTCACAGATACGCAGTATTTT
TRBD2,TRBJ2-5,-,TRBV5-5,CASSLSGIAGQETQYF,TGTGCCAGCAGCTTGTCGGGGATAGCGGGACAAGAGACCCAGTACTTC
TRBD2,TRBJ2-3,-,TRBV19,CASSTPGTSRSTDTQYF,TGTGCCAGTAGTACACCCGGGACTAGCAGGAGTACAGATACGCAGTATTTT
-,TRBJ1-1,few,TRBV12-3/TRBV12-4,CASSLDGLTEAFF,TGTGCCAGCAGTTTAGATGGGCTCACTGAAGCTTTCTTT
TRBD2,TRBJ2-7,few,TRBV5-1,CASSMLAGGPNEQYF,TGCGCCAGCAGCATGCTAGCGGGAGGGCCGAACGAGCAGTACTTC
-,TRBJ1-3,many,TRBV6-5,CASSYSNRAKTGNTIYF,TGTGCCAGCAGTTACTCGAATAGGGCGAAGACTGGAAACACCATATATTTT
-,TRBJ1-4,many,TRBV6-1,CASRPGSANEKLFF,TGTGCCAGCAGACCCGGGAGCGCCAATGAAAAACTGTTTTTT
-,TRBJ2-1,few,TRBV6-2/TRBV6-3,CASSYGPPGGNEQFF,TGTGCCAGCAGTTACGGACCTCCAGGTGGAAATGAGCAGTTCTTC
-,TRBJ2-3,-,TRBV6-4,CASSIADHTDTQYF,TGTGCCAGTTCAATAGCGGACCATACAGATACGCAGTATTTT
-,TRBJ1-1,many,TRBV2,CASSAENTEAFF,TGTGCCAGCAGTGCGGAGAACACTGAAGCTTTCTTT
-,TRBJ1-2,few,TRBV15,CATSRDGNYGYTF,TGTGCCACCAGCAGGGACGGTAACTATGGCTACACCTTC
TRBD1,TRBJ2-5,-,TRBV27,CASSLNRDRKETQYF,TGTGCCAGCAGTTTAAACCGGGACAGGAAAGAGACCCAGTACTTC